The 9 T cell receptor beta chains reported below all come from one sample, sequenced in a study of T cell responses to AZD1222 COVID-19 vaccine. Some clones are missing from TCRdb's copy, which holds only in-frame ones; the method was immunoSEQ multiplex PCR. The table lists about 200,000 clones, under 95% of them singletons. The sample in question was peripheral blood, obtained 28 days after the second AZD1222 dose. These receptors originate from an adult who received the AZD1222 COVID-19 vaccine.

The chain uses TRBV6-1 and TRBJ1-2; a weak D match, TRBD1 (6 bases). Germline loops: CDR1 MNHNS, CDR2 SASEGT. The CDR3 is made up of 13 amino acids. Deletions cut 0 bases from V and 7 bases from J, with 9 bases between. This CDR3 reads CASSEAGGFGYTF. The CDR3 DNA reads TGTGCCAGCAGTGAAGCAGGGGGATTTGGCTACACCTTC.

The CDR3 DNA reads as TGTGCCAGCAGACCGGGGACAGGGCGAAATTCACCCCTCCACTTT. Its protein product is CASRPGTGRNSPLHF. The V and J genes are TRBV6-5 and TRBJ1-6; 9 bases agree with TRBD1. Trimming took 6 bases from V and 7 from J; bases not matched to a gene: 7. This CDR3 comprises 15 residues. Germline V gives CDR1 MNHEY, CDR2 SVGAGI.

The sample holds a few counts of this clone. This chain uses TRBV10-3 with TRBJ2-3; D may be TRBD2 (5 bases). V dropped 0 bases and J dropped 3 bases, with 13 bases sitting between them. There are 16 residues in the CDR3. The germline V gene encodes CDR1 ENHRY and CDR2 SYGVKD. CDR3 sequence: CAISESSGMRTDTQYF. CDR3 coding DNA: TGTGCCATCAGTGAGTCGTCCGGGATGAGGACAGATACGCAGTATTTT.

CDR3 coding DNA: TGCAGCGTTGCCTTCAACAACCCCTACGAGCAGTACTTC. Translated: CSVAFNNPYEQYF. This rearrangement joins TRBV29-1 to TRBJ2-7; no clear D gene. CDR1 SQVTM and CDR2 ANQGSEA come from the germline V gene. Trimming left V 4 bases short and J 2 bases short, with 12 bases between. The CDR3 totals 13 residues.

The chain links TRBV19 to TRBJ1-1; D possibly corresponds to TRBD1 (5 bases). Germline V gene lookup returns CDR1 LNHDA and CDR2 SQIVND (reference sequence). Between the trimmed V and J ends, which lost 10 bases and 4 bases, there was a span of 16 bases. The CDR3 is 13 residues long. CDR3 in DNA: TGTGCCACCCCGGGGATAGGGGCCACTGAAGCTTTCTTT. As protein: CATPGIGATEAFF.

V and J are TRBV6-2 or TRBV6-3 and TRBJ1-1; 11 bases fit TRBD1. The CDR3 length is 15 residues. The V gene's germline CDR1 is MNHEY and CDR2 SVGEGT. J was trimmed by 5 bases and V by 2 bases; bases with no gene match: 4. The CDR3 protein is CASSYGGTGGTEAFF. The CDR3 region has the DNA TGTGCCAGCAGTTACGGCGGGACAGGGGGGACTGAAGCTTTCTTT.

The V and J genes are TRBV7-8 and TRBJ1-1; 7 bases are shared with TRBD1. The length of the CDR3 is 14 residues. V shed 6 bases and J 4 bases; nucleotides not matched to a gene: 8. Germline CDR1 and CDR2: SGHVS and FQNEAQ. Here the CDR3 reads CASSHTGDGTEAFF. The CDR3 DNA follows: TGTGCCAGCAGTCATACAGGGGACGGCACTGAAGCTTTCTTT.

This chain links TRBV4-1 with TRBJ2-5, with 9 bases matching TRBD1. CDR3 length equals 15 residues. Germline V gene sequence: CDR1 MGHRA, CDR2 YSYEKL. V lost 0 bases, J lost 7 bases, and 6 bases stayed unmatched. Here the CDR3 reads CASSQDREGQGTQYF. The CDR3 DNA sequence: TGCGCCAGCAGCCAAGATAGGGAGGGACAGGGGACCCAGTACTTC.

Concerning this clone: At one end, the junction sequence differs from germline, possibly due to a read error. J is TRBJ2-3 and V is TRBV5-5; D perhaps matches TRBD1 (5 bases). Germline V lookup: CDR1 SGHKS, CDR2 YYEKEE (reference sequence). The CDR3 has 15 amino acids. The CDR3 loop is CAGSFGDSSTDTQYF. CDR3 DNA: TGTGCCGGCAGCTTTGGAGACAGCAGCACAGATACGCAGTATTTT.